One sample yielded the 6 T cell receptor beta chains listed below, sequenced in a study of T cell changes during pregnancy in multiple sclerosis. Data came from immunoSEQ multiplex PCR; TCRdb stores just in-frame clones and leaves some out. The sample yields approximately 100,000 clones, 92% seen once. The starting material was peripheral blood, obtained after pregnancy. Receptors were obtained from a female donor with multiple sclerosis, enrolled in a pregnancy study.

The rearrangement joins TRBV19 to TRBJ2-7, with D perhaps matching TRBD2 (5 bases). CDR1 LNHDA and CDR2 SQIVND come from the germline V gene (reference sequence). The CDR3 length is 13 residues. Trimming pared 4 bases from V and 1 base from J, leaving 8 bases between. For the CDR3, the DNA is TGTGCCAGTAGTAGGCGGGCGTCCTACGAGCAGTACTTC. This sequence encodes CASSRRASYEQYF. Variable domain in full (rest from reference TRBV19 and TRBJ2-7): DGGITQSPKYLFRKEGQNVTLSCEQNLNHDAMYWYRQDPGQGLRLIYYSQIVNDFQKGDIAEGYSVSREKKESFPLTVTSAQKNPTAFYLCASSRRASYEQYFGPGTRLTVT.

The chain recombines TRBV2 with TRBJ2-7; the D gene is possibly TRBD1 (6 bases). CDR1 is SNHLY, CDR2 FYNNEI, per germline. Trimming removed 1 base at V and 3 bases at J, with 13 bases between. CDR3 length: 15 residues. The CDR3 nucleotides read TGTGCCAGCAGTGAAGATCAGGGGATTTACTACGAGCAGTACTTC. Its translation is CASSEDQGIYYEQYF.

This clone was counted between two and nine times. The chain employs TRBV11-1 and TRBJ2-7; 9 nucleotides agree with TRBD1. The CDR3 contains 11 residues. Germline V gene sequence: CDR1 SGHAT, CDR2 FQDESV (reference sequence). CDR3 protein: CAGDRVNEQYF. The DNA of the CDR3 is TGTGCAGGGGACAGGGTCAACGAGCAGTACTTC.

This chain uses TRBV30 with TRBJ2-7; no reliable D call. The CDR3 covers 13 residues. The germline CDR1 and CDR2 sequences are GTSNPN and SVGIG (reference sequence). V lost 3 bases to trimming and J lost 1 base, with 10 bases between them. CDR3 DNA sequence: TGTGCCTGGAGGCTGAGCGTTTCCTACGAGCAGTACTTC. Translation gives CAWRLSVSYEQYF.

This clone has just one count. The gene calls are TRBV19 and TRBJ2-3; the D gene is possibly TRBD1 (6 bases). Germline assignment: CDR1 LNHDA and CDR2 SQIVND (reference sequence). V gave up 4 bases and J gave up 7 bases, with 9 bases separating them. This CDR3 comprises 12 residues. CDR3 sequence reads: CASSNQGNTQYF. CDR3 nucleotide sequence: TGTGCCAGTAGTAACCAGGGGAATACGCAGTATTTT.

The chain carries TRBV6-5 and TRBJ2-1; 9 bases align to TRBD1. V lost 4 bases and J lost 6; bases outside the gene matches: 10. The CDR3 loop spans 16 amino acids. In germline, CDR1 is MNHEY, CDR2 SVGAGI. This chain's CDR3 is CASSFTTGTGLNEQFF. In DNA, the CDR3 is TGTGCCAGCAGTTTCACCACCGGGACAGGGCTCAATGAGCAGTTCTTC.